This TCR beta chain emerged from a study of blood T cell repertoires in COVID-19. Study overall: Samples taken during acute and convalescent COVID-19 were collected in the United States, Italy and Spain. Sample material is recorded as cDNA or gDNA derived from T cells, B-cell-depleted T cells, or PBMCs.

The CDR3 has 15 residues. V lost 5 bases, J lost 6 bases, and 8 bases stayed unmatched. Germline CDR1 reads SGHAT; CDR2 reads FQNNGV. How the authors handled the data: Reference gene primer amplification in the assay estimated nucleated cell counts. Assay used: immunoSEQ multiplex PCR; TCRdb lists only in-frame clones, some missing. The V and J calls and clone size are taken from that table; D and trimming were inferred from the DNA. The sample holds some 80,000 clones, around four fifths seen once. The clonotype comes from a man of 80 years or more with active or convalescent COVID-19. The sample consisted of peripheral blood. This chain connects TRBV11-2 to TRBJ2-3; 10 bases match TRBD1. CDR3 amino acids: CASSTEGQGWDTQYF. In DNA, the CDR3 is TGTGCCAGCAGCACGGAGGGACAGGGGTGGGATACGCAGTATTTT.